The rows below give T cell receptor beta chains drawn from one sample of a study of shared clonotypes between healthy human individuals. The data were produced by immunoSEQ multiplex PCR, yet TCRdb's version contains in-frame clones alone and is incomplete. The sample has about half a million clones; 65% to 80% are singletons. The material sequenced was PBMCs. These receptors all come from a woman between 40 and 50 years old in good health. Some clones in this sample may be carry-over from other donors' samples. Both conserved end residues are part of each CDR3. Fields, in order: J gene, V gene, D gene, CDR3 protein. A D gene is named only where the DNA matches it firmly.

J gene: TRBJ2-3; V gene: TRBV5-1; D gene: TRBD1; CDR3 protein: CASSITGGLYTDTQYF
J gene: TRBJ1-1; V gene: TRBV29-1; D gene: TRBD1; CDR3 protein: CSVADRGRVAEAFF
J gene: TRBJ1-2; V gene: TRBV27; D gene: NA; CDR3 protein: CASSIRDGDGYTF
J gene: TRBJ2-3; V gene: TRBV5-4; D gene: TRBD2; CDR3 protein: CASSLRIAGAADTQYF
J gene: TRBJ1-2; V gene: TRBV10-3; D gene: NA; CDR3 protein: CAISESGLGGYTF
J gene: TRBJ2-5; V gene: TRBV18; D gene: NA; CDR3 protein: CASSLQGSKETQYF
J gene: TRBJ2-1; V gene: TRBV18; D gene: NA; CDR3 protein: CASSPGYNEQFF
J gene: TRBJ2-5; V gene: TRBV19; D gene: NA; CDR3 protein: CAARGGGRETQYF
J gene: TRBJ1-2; V gene: TRBV30; D gene: NA; CDR3 protein: CAWRVSPYGYTF
J gene: TRBJ2-7; V gene: TRBV11-2; D gene: TRBD2; CDR3 protein: CASSWTSGPYEQYF
J gene: TRBJ2-1; V gene: TRBV19; D gene: NA; CDR3 protein: CASSILLGTQATNEQFF
J gene: TRBJ2-7; V gene: TRBV5-1; D gene: NA; CDR3 protein: CASSSSRVPQYF
J gene: TRBJ2-2; V gene: TRBV4-1; D gene: TRBD2; CDR3 protein: CASSQGLAGITGELFF
J gene: TRBJ2-2; V gene: TRBV15; D gene: NA; CDR3 protein: CATSRDVGADTGELFF
J gene: TRBJ2-4; V gene: TRBV19; D gene: TRBD1; CDR3 protein: CASSSQGDGKNIQYF
J gene: TRBJ2-5; V gene: TRBV30; D gene: NA; CDR3 protein: CAWSDLDRETQYF
J gene: TRBJ1-1; V gene: TRBV7-2; D gene: NA; CDR3 protein: CASSLGRRNTEAFF
J gene: TRBJ2-4; V gene: TRBV29-1; D gene: NA; CDR3 protein: CSVGRTFQNIQYF
J gene: TRBJ1-3; V gene: TRBV18; D gene: NA; CDR3 protein: CASSADSSGNTIYF
J gene: TRBJ2-1; V gene: TRBV5-1; D gene: TRBD2; CDR3 protein: CASSLALAVGGNNEQFF
J gene: TRBJ2-7; V gene: TRBV5-1; D gene: NA; CDR3 protein: CASSPSFGAYEQYF
J gene: TRBJ2-2; V gene: TRBV4-1; D gene: NA; CDR3 protein: CASSQGHKNTGELFF
J gene: TRBJ2-2; V gene: TRBV5-6; D gene: NA; CDR3 protein: CASSLASPSTGELFF
J gene: TRBJ2-2; V gene: TRBV6-1; D gene: TRBD1; CDR3 protein: CASSGKGGITGELFF
J gene: TRBJ2-1; V gene: TRBV29-1; D gene: NA; CDR3 protein: CSVAEDEQFF
J gene: TRBJ1-1; V gene: TRBV5-1; D gene: NA; CDR3 protein: CASSPGNTEAFF
J gene: TRBJ1-1; V gene: TRBV18; D gene: TRBD1; CDR3 protein: CASSPGTGGWGTEAFF
J gene: TRBJ2-7; V gene: TRBV11-2; D gene: NA; CDR3 protein: CASSTQFLGFEQYF
J gene: TRBJ2-7; V gene: TRBV30; D gene: TRBD1; CDR3 protein: CAWTDRGSSYEQYF
J gene: TRBJ1-5; V gene: TRBV6-1; D gene: NA; CDR3 protein: CASNARPQPQHF
J gene: TRBJ2-3; V gene: TRBV29-1; D gene: NA; CDR3 protein: CSGAGQASTDTQYF
J gene: TRBJ1-2; V gene: TRBV28; D gene: NA; CDR3 protein: CASSLSGSSYTF
J gene: TRBJ2-3; V gene: TRBV4-3; D gene: NA; CDR3 protein: CASSQDKTGQTQYF
J gene: TRBJ1-3; V gene: TRBV29-1; D gene: TRBD1; CDR3 protein: CSVGTGTGNTIYF
J gene: TRBJ2-2; V gene: TRBV7-2; D gene: NA; CDR3 protein: CASSSPNTGELFF
J gene: TRBJ2-1; V gene: TRBV28; D gene: TRBD2; CDR3 protein: CASTKTGLAVYNEQFF
J gene: TRBJ2-1; V gene: TRBV19; D gene: TRBD2; CDR3 protein: CASAGGGSYNEQFF
J gene: TRBJ2-1; V gene: TRBV9; D gene: NA; CDR3 protein: CASSAEDSLQFF
J gene: TRBJ2-7; V gene: TRBV19; D gene: TRBD1; CDR3 protein: CASSIGPGQGTFYEQYF
J gene: TRBJ1-5; V gene: TRBV6-4; D gene: NA; CDR3 protein: CASRTTGPPQHF
J gene: TRBJ1-3; V gene: TRBV6-1; D gene: NA; CDR3 protein: CASSEGRQGGNTIYF
J gene: TRBJ2-3; V gene: TRBV5-1; D gene: TRBD2; CDR3 protein: CASSLGTSGGTDTQYF
J gene: TRBJ2-1; V gene: TRBV28; D gene: TRBD2; CDR3 protein: CASSPIWGAGDNEQFF
J gene: TRBJ2-7; V gene: TRBV5-8; D gene: NA; CDR3 protein: CASSLLSGSYTYEQYF